These 2 T cell receptor beta chains were sequenced from one sample in a study of cytotoxic CD8 clonotypes in ibrutinib-treated CLL. TCRdb keeps only in-frame clones here, not all; method: immunoSEQ multiplex PCR. The sample lists some 200,000 clones; 72% were seen once. This specimen was PBMCs, taken after 24 months of ibrutinib treatment. The receptors were sampled from a human donor with chronic lymphocytic leukemia.

DNA for the CDR3: TGTGCCAGTAGTCCCAGCGGGGAACCCTACGAGCAGTACTTC. This sequence encodes CASSPSGEPYEQYF. V and J are TRBV19 and TRBJ2-7; 7 bases agree with TRBD2. Germline V gene sequence: CDR1 LNHDA, CDR2 SQIVND (reference sequence). This CDR3 comprises 14 residues. Trimming removed 5 bases from V and 2 bases from J; junction bases left unmatched: 6.

The J gene is TRBJ2-1, the V gene TRBV9; D is perhaps TRBD2 (5 bases). The CDR3 runs 15 residues. V was shortened by 6 bases and J by 2 bases, with 15 bases between the two germline ends. CDR1 and CDR2 (germline): SGDLS, YYNGEE. CDR3 nucleotides: TGTGCCAGCACCCTAGATGGCGGGCCCTACAATGAGCAGTTCTTC. It is translated as CASTLDGGPYNEQFF.